This T cell receptor (beta chain) emerged from a study of regulatory T cells in long-lasting Graves disease (dated by TCRdb to 2020 to 2023). At the level of the whole study: Patients with newly diagnosed Graves' disease had been on antithyroid drugs for under 3 months. Peripheral blood TCR sequencing and RNA sequencing compared persistent Graves' disease patients with newly diagnosed Graves' disease patients. The study took place in China and was registered as a clinical trial. A total of around 35 samples underwent TCR sequencing, from about 13 patients with persistent Graves' disease and around 20 patients with newly diagnosed Graves' disease. The paper as a whole reports these results and caveats: Peripheral blood alone was examined, since thyroid tissue, which constituted the primary lesion, could not be accessed. Persistent disease showed preferential use of TRBV28, TRBJ1-2 and TRBJ2-5, whereas newly diagnosed disease favored TRBV20-1 and TRBJ2-1. Sequencing and analysis were limited to the TCR beta chain. More public clonotypes were shared among persistent patients (over 2,500) than among newly diagnosed patients (just under 1,000). As a limitation, the authors acknowledged that the small sample size may reduce accuracy. Lower TCR Shannon entropy and fewer highly expanded clones were observed in persistent Graves' disease patients than in newly diagnosed patients, which suggested clonal expansion.

The cysteine opens and the phenylalanine closes a CDR3 of 14 amino acids. Solely the CDR3 DNA is kept, with 42 bases framed from the first base. The germline V gene gives CDR1 as MNHNS and CDR2 as SASEGT. V and J lose 7 bases and 5 bases, and a span of 15 bases separates them. The receptor library was made with multiplex PCR. Sequencer: Illumina HiSeq 4000. TCR beta libraries were built with iRepertoire HTBI primers and Arm-PCR amplification of CDR3 regions. Before sequencing, the PCR products underwent gel purification. As for how the authors treated the data: Gene usage analysis of CDR3 amino acid clonotypes relied on the 55 to 80 TRBV and 15 or so TRBJ segments identified across samples. COPE and FqMerger were used to merge filtered high-quality paired reads into contigs. BLAST was used to align contigs to the IMGT TRBV, TRBD and TRBJ reference genes, and CDR3 was defined following IMGT. Any clonotype with a frequency above 0.1% was classified as a highly expanded clone. Shannon entropy was used to measure repertoire diversity, and the Gini coefficient was used to measure V-J evenness. A clonotype found in more than one individual was treated as public. TCRdb ran its own pipeline on the public reads, namely fastp trimming at Q25 and MiXCR clone calling, and kept in-frame beta chains. Each record represents a unique CDR3 protein, reported with the most common genes and DNA among its rows. The V and J calls follow TCRdb's processing rather than the paper's. The sample table contains 350,000 to 500,000 distinct CDR3 sequences; only one count was recorded for roughly 15% of them. The biggest ten clones account for around 11% of the sample.

In the paper's terms, the time point label means: newly diagnosed GD, antithyroid drugs for less than 3 months. For both TCR sequencing and RNA sequencing, RNA was extracted from PBMCs in TRIzol. The diagnosis of Graves' disease was made according to American Thyroid Association guidelines. Patients for the study were recruited at an endocrinology department in Xi'an, China. Each patient gave 7 to 9.5 milliliters of peripheral blood, collected in an EDTA anticoagulant tube. Ficoll Paque Plus density gradient separation was used to isolate PBMCs, and no additional T cell sorting was done. An Agilent 2100 Bioanalyzer and agarose gel were used to check RNA quality, and a NanoDrop 2000 was used to measure RNA concentration. This clonotype appeared once. Which antigen it targets is not known. No base quality values were provided; no much bigger clone lies one nucleotide off. Support from one read is weak.

The sample was also reused in another study, on T cells in Graves' hyperthyroidism and ophthalmopathy. Drawing on the second study: Stable Graves' hyperthyroidism was defined as the absence of progression to ophthalmopathy over 18 months of follow-up. Hyperthyroidism patients were newly diagnosed, had a disease duration of under 2 months, and were aged 18 to 65 years. Any patient with an uncontrolled infection, another autoimmune disease, pregnancy or lactation was excluded. Clinical symptoms, serum thyroxine and TRAb, thyroid ultrasound, and orbital computed tomography formed the basis for the diagnoses. For the first round of RT-PCR on the TCR CDR3, the HTBI primer set was used together with the Qiagen OneStep RT-PCR kit. Most expanded thyroid clonotypes (frequency above 0.001) were also found in blood, which suggests that blood repertoires may mirror thyroid immune responses. Ophthalmopathy was separated from stable hyperthyroidism by a 13 V-J signature model, with around 90% sensitivity and just over 81% specificity obtained in cross-validation and 80%/75% obtained in testing. In validation, the model predicted progression to ophthalmopathy a median of roughly 6.2 months before onset, with over 55% sensitivity and nearly 75% specificity. To identify distinguishing TCR V-J signatures, a discovery cohort of 90 to 100 patients was used, comprising approximately 40 with Graves' ophthalmopathy and under 60 with stable Graves' hyperthyroidism. Prospective prediction of ophthalmopathy was tested in an independent validation cohort consisting of fewer than 20 hyperthyroidism patients and around 16 patients who later progressed to ophthalmopathy. For training and testing, the 100 patients in the discovery cohort were randomly divided in a 7:3 ratio. In addition, the study compared T-cell repertoires in thyroid tissue and in blood from several Graves' hyperthyroidism patients. After sampling, hyperthyroidism patients received methimazole starting at 30 mg daily, and ophthalmopathy patients received high-dose intravenous methylprednisolone. Libraries were constructed in a second round of multiplex PCR, after which size selection and purification were performed. Sequencing of the libraries was done on an Illumina HiSeq2000 using paired-end 100 bp reads. SOAPnuke was used to process the raw data, with reads discarded if the reads contained adapters or uncalled bases, had a mean Phred below 15, or lacked an exact constant-primer or identifier match. High-quality paired reads were merged with COPE v1.2.5, and unique nucleotide sequences were defined as clonotypes. Clonotypes were aligned to IMGT TRBV, TRBD and TRBJ reference segments using MiTCR v1.1. The analysis was restricted to V-J combinations with a frequency above 0.0001, which together covered 99.2% of the repertoires. A TCS score was defined as the ratio between F50 (clonal expansion) and ExV (chaos), using BLOSUM62-based TCRdist between CDR3 peptides within each V-J. Welch's t-statistics and random forest reduced fewer than 600 V-J features to 13, which were used in a naive Bayes classifier (R e1071). Sample size was not statistically predetermined, and investigators were not blinded to group allocation. TCR Vbeta CDR3 sequencing of 120 to 150 peripheral blood samples (more than 40 ophthalmopathy, 75 hyperthyroidism and some 17 progressor patients) is reported in the paper.

The chain is assembled from TRBV6-1 and TRBJ2-4, and TRBD2 may be the D gene, going by 5 matching bases. Source: peripheral blood mononuclear cells (PBMCs), taken at new diagnosis, from a patient treated with antithyroid drugs. The receptor was derived from a woman aged 25-40 years with Graves disease. Donor details come from another sample of the same person, matched by shared clones. The CDR3 here reads CASTPGCHENIQYF. The DNA sequence is TGTGCCAGCACCCCGGGGTGCCACGAAAACATTCAGTACTTC.